This T cell receptor (beta chain) was documented in a study of human CD8 memory T cell subsets. Study outcomes and limitations: While effector memory cells differed, stem-like memory and precursor exhausted T cells had similarly high diversity. The Chao1 estimates suggested that precursor exhausted T cells were less diverse than stem-like memory T cells.

Germline loops: CDR1 MDHEN, CDR2 SYDVKM. This CDR3 contains 15 residues. The authors enriched total CD8+ T cells by negative magnetic separation. Remarks on this clonotype: Its specificity is unknown.

UMI-labeled 5' RACE generated the TCR beta libraries. From its re-call of the 5' RACE reads, TCRdb lists each CDR3 protein once, without DNA. Found here are about 10,000 distinct CDR3 sequences; the top ten clones hold 20% to 25%. This sequence joins TRBV28 and TRBJ2-7; absent DNA, TCRdb's TRBD1 call cannot be checked. The source is a human donor in good health. Input material: CD8+ T cells from PBMCs. CDR3 loop: CASSRTGGSSYEQYF.